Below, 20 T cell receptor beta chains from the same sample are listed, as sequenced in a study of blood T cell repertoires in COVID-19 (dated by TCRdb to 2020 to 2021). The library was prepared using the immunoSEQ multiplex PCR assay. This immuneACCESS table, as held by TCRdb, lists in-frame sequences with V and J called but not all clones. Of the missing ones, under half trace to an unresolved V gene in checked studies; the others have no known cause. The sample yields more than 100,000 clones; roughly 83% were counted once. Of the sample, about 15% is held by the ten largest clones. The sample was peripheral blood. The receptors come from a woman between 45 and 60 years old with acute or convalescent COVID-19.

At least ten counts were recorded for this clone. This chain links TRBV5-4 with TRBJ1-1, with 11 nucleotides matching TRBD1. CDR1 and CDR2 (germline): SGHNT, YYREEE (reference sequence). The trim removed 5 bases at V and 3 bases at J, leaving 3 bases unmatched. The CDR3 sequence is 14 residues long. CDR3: CASRRTGGHTEAFF. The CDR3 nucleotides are TGTGCCAGCAGACGGACAGGGGGCCACACTGAAGCTTTCTTT.

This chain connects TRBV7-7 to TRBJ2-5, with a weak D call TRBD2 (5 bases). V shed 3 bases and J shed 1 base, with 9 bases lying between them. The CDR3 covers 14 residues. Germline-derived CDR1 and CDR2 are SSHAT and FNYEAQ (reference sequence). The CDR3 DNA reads TGTGCCAGCAGCTTCCGAGGAGGCCAAGAGACCCAGTACTTC. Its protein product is CASSFRGGQETQYF.

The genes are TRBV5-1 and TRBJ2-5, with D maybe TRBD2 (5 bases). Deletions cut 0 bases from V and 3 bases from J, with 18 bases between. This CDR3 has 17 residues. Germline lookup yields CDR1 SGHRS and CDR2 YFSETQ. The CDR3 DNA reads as TGCGCCAGCAGCTTGGGAGTTGCTGGTCGGGGTGAAGAGACCCAGTACTTC. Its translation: CASSLGVAGRGEETQYF.

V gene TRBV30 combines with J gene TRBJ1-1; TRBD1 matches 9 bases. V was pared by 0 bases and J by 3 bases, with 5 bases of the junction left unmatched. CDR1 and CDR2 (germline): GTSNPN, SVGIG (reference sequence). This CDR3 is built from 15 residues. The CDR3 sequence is CAWSVLDRGDTEAFF. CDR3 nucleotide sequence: TGTGCCTGGAGTGTATTGGACAGGGGCGACACTGAAGCTTTCTTT.

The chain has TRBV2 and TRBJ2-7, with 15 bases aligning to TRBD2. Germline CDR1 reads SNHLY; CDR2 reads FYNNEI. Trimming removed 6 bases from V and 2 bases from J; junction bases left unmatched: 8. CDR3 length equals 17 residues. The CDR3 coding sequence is TGTGCCAGCAGGTATCCGGGACTAGCGGGGGGTGCCTACGAGCAGTACTTC. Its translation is CASRYPGLAGGAYEQYF.

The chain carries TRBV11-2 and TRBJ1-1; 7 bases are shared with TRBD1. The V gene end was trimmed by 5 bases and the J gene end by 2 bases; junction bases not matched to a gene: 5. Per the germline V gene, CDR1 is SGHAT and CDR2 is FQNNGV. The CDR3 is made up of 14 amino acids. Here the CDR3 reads CASSQDRFNTEAFF. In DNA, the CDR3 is TGTGCCAGCAGCCAGGACAGGTTTAACACTGAAGCTTTCTTT.

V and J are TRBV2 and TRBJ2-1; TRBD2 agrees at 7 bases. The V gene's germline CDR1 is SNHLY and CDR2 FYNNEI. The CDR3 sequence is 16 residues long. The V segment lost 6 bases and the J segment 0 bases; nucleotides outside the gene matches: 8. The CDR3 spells CASREPGGSSYNEQFF. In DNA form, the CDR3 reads TGTGCCAGCAGGGAGCCCGGGGGGAGCTCCTACAATGAGCAGTTCTTC.

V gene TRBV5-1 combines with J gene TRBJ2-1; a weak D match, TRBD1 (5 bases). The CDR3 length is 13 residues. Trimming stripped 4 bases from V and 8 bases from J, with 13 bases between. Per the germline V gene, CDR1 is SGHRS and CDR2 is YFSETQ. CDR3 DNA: TGCGCCAGCAGCCTAAGACAGATGGATGAGCAGTTCTTC. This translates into CASSLRQMDEQFF.

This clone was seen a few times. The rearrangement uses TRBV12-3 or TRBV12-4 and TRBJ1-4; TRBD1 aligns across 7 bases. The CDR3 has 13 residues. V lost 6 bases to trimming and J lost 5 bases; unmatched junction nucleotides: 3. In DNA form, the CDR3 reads TGTGCCAGCAGAGGGACAGTGAATGAAAAACTGTTTTTT. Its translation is CASRGTVNEKLFF.

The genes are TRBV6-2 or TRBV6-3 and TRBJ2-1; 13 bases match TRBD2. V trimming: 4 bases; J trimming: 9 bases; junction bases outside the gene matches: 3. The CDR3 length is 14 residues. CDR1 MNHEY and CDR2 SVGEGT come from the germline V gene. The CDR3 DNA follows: TGTGCCAGCAGTTCGGGACTAGCGGGGACTGAGCAGTTCTTC. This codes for CASSSGLAGTEQFF.

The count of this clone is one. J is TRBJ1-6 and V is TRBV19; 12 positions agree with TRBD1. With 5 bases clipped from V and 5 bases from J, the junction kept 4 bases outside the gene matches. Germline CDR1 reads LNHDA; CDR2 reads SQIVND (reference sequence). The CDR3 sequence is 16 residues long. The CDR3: CASSRGTGGHNSPLHF. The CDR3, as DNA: TGTGCCAGTAGTCGTGGGACAGGGGGCCATAATTCACCCCTCCACTTT.

The CDR3 loop reads CASRAGGSTDTQYF. The DNA for the CDR3 is TGTGCCAGCAGGGCGGGGGGAAGCACAGATACGCAGTATTTT. This chain connects TRBV28 to TRBJ2-3, with 8 bases fitting TRBD2. Losses at the gene ends were 6 bases for V and 0 bases for J; bases not matched to a gene: 2. CDR1 and CDR2 (germline): MDHEN, SYDVKM. CDR3 length: 14 residues.

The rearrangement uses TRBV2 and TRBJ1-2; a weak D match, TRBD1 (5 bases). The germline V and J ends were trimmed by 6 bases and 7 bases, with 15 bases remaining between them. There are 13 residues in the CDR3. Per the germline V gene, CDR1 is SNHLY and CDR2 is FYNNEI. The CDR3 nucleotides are TGTGCCAGCAGGGCAAAGGGGATGGGTGGCTACACCTTC. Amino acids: CASRAKGMGGYTF. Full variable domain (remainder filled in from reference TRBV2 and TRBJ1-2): EPEVTQTPSHQVTQMGQEVILRCVPISNHLYFYWYRQILGQKVEFLVSFYNNEISEKSEIFDDQFSVERPDGSNFTLKIRSTKLEDSAMYFCASRAKGMGGYTFGSGTRLTVV.

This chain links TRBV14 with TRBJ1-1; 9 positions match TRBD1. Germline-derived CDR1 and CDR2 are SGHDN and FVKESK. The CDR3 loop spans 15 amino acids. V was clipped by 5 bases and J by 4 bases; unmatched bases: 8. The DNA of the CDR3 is TGTGCCAGCAGCACTCAGACAGGGGGTCTCACTGAAGCTTTCTTT. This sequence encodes CASSTQTGGLTEAFF.

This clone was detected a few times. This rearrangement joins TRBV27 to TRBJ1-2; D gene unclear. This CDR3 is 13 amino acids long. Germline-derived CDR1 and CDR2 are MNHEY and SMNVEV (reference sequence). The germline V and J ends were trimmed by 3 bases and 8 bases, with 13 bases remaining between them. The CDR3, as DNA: TGTGCCAGCAGTTTCGAGGCCGGCGGGGGCTACACCTTC. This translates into CASSFEAGGGYTF.

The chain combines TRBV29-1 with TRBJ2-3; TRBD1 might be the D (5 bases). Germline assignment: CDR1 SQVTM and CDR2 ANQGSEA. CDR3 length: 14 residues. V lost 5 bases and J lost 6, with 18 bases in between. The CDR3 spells CSVRGRGMSDTQYF. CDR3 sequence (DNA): TGCAGCGTTAGGGGAAGGGGTATGTCCGATACGCAGTATTTT.

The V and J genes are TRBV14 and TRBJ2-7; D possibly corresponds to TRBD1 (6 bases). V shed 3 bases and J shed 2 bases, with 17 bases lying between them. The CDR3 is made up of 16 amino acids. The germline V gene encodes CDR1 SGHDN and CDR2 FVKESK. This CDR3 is CASSQYFDRTTYEQYF. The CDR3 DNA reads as TGTGCCAGCAGCCAGTACTTTGACAGGACAACCTACGAGCAGTACTTC.

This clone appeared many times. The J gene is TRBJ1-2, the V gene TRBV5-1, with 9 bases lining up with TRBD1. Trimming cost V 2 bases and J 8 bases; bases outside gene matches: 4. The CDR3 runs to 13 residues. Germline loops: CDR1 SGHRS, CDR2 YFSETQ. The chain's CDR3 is CASSFRDRDGYTF. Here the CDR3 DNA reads TGCGCCAGCAGCTTCCGGGACAGGGACGGCTACACCTTC.

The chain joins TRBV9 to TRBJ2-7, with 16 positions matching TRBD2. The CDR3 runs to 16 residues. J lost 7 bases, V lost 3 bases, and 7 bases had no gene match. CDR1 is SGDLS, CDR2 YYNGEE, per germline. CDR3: CASSEGTSGGAQEQYF. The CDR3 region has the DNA TGTGCCAGCAGCGAGGGGACTAGCGGGGGGGCGCAAGAGCAGTACTTC.

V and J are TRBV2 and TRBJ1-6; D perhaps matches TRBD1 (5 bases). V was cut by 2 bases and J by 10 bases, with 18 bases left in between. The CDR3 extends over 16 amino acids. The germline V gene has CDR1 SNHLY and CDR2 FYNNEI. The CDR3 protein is CASSERIGRGGSPLHF. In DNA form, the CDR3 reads TGTGCCAGCAGTGAACGTATAGGGAGGGGTGGATCACCCCTCCACTTT.